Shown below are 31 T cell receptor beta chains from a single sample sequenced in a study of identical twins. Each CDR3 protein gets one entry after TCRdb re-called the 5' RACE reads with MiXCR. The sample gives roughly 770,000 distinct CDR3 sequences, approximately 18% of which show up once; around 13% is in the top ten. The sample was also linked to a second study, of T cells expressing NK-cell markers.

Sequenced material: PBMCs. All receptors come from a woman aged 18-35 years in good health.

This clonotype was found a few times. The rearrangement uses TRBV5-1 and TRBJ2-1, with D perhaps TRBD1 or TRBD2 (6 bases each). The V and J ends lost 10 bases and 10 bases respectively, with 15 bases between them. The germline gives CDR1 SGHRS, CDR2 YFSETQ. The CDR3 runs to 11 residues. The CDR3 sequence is CASLRDTEQFF. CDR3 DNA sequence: TGCGCCTCCCTGCGGGACACCGAGCAGTTCTTC.

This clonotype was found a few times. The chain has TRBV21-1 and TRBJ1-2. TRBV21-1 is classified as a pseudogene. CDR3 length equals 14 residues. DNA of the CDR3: TGTGCCAGCAGCAATCGAGGCGGGCCCAATGGCTACACCTTC. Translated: CASSNRGGPNGYTF.

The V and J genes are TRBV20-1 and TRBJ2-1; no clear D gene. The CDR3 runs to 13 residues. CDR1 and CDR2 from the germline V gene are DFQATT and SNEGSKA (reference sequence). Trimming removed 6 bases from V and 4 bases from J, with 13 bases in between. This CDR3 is CSAPASGYNEQFF. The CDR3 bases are TGCAGTGCCCCGGCGAGTGGGTACAATGAGCAGTTCTTC.

The CDR3: CASSYGGGVYSHGYTF. CDR3 nucleotides: TGTGCCAGCAGTTACGGAGGGGGCGTATACTCGCATGGCTACACCTTC. V gene TRBV6-5 combines with J gene TRBJ1-2; 7 nucleotides agree with TRBD1. Germline V lookup: CDR1 MNHEY, CDR2 SVGAGI. The CDR3 is made up of 16 amino acids. With 2 bases clipped from V and 6 bases from J, the junction kept 12 bases outside the gene matches.

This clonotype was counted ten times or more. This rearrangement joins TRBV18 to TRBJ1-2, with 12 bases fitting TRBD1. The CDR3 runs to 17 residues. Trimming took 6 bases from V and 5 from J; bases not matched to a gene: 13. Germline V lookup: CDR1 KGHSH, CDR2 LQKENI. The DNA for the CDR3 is TGTGCCAGCTCCCCCGGGACAGGGGGCGAAGGCCCGTATGGCTACACCTTC. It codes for CASSPGTGGEGPYGYTF.

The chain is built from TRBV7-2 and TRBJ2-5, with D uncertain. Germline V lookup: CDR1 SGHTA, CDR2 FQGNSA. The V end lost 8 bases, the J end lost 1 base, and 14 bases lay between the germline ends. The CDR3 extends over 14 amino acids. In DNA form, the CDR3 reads TGTGCCAGCTCCCGAGCGTGGGGCCAAGAGACCCAGTACTTC. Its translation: CASSRAWGQETQYF.

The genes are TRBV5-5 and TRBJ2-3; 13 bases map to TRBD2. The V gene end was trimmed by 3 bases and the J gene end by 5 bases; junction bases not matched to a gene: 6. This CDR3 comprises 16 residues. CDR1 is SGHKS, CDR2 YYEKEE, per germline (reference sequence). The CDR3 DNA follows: TGTGCCAGCAGCTCCGGGACTAGCGGGAAGAGAGATACGCAGTATTTT. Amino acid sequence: CASSSGTSGKRDTQYF.

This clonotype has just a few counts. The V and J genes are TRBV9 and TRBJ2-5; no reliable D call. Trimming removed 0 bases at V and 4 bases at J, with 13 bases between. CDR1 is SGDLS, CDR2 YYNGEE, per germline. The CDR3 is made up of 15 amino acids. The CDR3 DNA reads TGTGCCAGCAGCGTAGGTCTGTTATTGGGAGAGACCCAGTACTTC. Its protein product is CASSVGLLLGETQYF.

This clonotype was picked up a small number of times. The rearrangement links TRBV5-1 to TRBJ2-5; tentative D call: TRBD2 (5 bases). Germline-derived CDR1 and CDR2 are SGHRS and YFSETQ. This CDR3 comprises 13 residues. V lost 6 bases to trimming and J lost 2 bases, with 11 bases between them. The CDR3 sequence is CASNRDRQETQYF. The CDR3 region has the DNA TGCGCCAGCAATCGGGATAGGCAAGAGACCCAGTACTTC.

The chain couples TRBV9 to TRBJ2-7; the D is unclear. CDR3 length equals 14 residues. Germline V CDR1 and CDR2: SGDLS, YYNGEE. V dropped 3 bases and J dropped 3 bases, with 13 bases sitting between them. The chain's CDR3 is CASSASDGFYEQYF. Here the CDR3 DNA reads TGTGCCAGCAGCGCTTCGGACGGGTTCTACGAGCAGTACTTC. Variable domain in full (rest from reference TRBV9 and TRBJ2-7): DSGVTQTPKHLITATGQRVTLRCSPRSGDLSVYWYQQSLDQGLQFLIQYYNGEERAKGNILERFSAQQFPDLHSELNLSSLELGDSALYFCASSASDGFYEQYFGPGTRLTVT.

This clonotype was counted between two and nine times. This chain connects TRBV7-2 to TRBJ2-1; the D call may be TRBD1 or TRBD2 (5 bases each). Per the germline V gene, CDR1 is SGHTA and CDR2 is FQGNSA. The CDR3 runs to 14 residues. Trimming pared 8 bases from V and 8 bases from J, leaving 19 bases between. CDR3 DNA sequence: TGTGCCAGCCTTAGGGGACCCCAACGGGATGAGCAGTTCTTC. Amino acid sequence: CASLRGPQRDEQFF.

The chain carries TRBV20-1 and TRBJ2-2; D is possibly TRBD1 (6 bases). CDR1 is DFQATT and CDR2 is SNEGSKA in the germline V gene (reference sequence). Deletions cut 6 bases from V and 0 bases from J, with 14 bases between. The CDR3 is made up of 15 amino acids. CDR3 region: CSAPDRTANTGELFF. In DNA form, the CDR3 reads TGCAGTGCCCCCGACAGGACCGCGAACACCGGGGAGCTGTTTTTT.

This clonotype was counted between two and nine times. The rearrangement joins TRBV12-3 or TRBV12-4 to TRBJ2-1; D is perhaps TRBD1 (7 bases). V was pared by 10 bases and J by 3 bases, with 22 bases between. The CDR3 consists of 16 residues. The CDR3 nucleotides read TGTGCCACCTCCAAGTCTGCAGGGGGGTTCTACAATGAGCAGTTCTTC. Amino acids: CATSKSAGGFYNEQFF.

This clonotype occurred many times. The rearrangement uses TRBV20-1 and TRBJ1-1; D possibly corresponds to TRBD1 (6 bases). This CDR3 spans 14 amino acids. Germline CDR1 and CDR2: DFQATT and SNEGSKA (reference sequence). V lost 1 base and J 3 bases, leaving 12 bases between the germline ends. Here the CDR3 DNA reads TGCAGTGCTAGAGGATGGGAGGGGGACACTGAAGCTTTCTTT. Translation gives CSARGWEGDTEAFF.

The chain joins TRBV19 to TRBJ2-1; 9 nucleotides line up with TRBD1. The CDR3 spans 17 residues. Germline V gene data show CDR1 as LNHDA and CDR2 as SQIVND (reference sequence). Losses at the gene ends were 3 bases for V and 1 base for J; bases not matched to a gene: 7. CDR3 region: CASSIRVGQGSYNEQFF. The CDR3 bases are TGTGCCAGTAGTATCCGTGTGGGACAGGGTTCCTACAATGAGCAGTTCTTC.

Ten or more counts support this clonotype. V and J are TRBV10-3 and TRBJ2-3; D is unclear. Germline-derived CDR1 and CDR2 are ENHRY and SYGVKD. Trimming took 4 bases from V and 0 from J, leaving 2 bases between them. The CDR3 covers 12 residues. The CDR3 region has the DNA TGTGCCATCAGTGGGAGCACAGATACGCAGTATTTT. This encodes CAISGSTDTQYF.

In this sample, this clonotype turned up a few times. CDR3 sequence: CAWSITREQFF. The CDR3 DNA reads TGTGCCTGGAGTATAACCCGTGAGCAGTTCTTC. The chain uses TRBV30 and TRBJ2-1; D is ambiguous. Germline CDR1 and CDR2: GTSNPN and SVGIG (reference sequence). This CDR3 region has 11 residues. The germline V and J ends were trimmed by 2 bases and 9 bases, with 8 bases remaining between them.

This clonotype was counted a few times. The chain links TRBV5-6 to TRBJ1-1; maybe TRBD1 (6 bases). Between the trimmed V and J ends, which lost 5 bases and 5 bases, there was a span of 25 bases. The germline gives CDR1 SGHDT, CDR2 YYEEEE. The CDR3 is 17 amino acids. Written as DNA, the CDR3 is TGTGCCAGCAGACCAACCCGACAGGCCCCAGAGGGGACTGAAGCTTTCTTT. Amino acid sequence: CASRPTRQAPEGTEAFF.

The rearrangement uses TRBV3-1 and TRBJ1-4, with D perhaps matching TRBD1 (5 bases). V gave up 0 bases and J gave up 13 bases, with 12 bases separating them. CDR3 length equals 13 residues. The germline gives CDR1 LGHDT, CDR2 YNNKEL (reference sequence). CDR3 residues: CASSQEVDGGLFF. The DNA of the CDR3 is TGTGCCAGCAGCCAAGAAGTGGATGGGGGACTGTTTTTT.

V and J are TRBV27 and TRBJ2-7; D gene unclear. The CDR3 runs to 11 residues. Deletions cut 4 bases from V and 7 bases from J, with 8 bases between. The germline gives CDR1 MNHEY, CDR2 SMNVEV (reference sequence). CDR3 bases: TGTGCCAGCAGTTGGAACGCTGAGCAGTACTTC. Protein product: CASSWNAEQYF.

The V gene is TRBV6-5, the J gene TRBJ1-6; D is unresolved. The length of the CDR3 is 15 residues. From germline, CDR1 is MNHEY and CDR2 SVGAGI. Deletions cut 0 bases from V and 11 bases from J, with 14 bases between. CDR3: CASSYSRREKAPLHF. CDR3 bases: TGTGCCAGCAGTTACTCGCGTAGGGAAAAGGCACCCCTCCACTTT.

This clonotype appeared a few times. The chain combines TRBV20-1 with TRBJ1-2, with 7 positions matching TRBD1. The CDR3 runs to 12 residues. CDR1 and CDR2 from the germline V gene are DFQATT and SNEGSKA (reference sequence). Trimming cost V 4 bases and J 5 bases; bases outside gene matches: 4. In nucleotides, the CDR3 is TGCAGTGCTACCGGGACAGAATATGGCTACACCTTC. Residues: CSATGTEYGYTF.

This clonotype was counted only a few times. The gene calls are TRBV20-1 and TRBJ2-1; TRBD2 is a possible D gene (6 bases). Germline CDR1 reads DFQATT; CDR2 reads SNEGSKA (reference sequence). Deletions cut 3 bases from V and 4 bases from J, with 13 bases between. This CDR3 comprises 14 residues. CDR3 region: CSASQAGPYNEQFF. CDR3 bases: TGCAGTGCTAGCCAAGCGGGCCCGTACAATGAGCAGTTCTTC.

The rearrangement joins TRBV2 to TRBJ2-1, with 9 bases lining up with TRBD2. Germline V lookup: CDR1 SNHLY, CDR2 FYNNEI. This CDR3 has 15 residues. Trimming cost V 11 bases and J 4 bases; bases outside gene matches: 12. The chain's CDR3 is CAGAAYSGGYNEQFF. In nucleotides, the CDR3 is TGTGCCGGAGCTGCATATAGCGGGGGTTACAATGAGCAGTTCTTC.

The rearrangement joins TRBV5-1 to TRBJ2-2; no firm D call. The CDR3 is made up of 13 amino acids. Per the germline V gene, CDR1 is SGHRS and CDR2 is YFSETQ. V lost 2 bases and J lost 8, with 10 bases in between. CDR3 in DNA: TGCGCCAGCAGCTTTGTGGGAACTGGGGAGCTGTTTTTT. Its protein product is CASSFVGTGELFF.

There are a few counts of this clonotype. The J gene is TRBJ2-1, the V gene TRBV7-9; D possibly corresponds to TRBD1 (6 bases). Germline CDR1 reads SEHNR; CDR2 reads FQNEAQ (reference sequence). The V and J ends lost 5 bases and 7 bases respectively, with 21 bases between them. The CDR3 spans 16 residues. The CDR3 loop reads CASSDWKRTEGNEQFF. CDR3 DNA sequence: TGTGCCAGCAGCGATTGGAAAAGGACAGAGGGGAATGAGCAGTTCTTC.

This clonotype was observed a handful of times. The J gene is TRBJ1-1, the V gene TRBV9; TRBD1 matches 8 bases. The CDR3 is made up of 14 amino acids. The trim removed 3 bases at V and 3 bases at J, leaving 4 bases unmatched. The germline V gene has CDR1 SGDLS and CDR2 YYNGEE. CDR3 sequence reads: CASSGQGRDTEAFF. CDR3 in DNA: TGTGCCAGCAGCGGACAGGGGAGGGACACTGAAGCTTTCTTT. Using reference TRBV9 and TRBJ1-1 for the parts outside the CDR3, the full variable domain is DSGVTQTPKHLITATGQRVTLRCSPRSGDLSVYWYQQSLDQGLQFLIQYYNGEERAKGNILERFSAQQFPDLHSELNLSSLELGDSALYFCASSGQGRDTEAFFGQGTRLTVV.

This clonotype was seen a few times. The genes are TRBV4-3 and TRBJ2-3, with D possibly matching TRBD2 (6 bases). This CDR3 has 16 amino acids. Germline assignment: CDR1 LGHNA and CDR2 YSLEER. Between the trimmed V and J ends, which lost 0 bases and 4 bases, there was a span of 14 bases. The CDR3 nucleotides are TGCGCCAGCAGCCAAGATCTTCCGGGAGTGGCAGATACGCAGTATTTT. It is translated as CASSQDLPGVADTQYF.

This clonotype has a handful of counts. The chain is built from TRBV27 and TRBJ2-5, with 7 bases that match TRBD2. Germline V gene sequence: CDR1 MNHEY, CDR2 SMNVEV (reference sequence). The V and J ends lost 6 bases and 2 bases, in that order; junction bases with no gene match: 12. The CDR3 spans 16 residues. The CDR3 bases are TGTGCCAGCAGGCGGGCCTGGGGAGGGGATCAAGAGACCCAGTACTTC. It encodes CASRRAWGGDQETQYF.

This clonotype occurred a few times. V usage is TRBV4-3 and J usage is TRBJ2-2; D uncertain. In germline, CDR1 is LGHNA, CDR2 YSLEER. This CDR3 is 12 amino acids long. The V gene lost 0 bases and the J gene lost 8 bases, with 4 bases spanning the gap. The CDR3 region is CASSQDWGELFF. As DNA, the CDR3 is TGCGCCAGCAGCCAAGATTGGGGGGAGCTGTTTTTT.

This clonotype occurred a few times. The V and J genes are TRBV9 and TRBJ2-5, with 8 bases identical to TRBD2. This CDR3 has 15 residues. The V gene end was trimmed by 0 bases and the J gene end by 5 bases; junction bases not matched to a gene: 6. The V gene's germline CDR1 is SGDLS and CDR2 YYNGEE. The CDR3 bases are TGTGCCAGCAGCGTAGCAGCGGGAGTTGAGGAGACCCAGTACTTC. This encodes CASSVAAGVEETQYF.